This is a list of T cell receptor beta chains from one sample in a study of PD-L1 blockade in urothelial cancer. The assay was immunoSEQ multiplex PCR, and TCRdb's table has in-frame clones only and misses some. The sample has about 43,000 clones; more than 75% are singletons. The input for sequencing was PBMCs, taken around atezolizumab (anti-PD-L1) treatment. All receptors come from a woman aged 55-69 years with urothelial cancer. The CDR3 runs from the conserved cysteine through the conserved F or W. The D gene is left open where the match is weak. Not every row has a clone size; where given, it reads once, few, many or a size class.

j_gene	abundance	v_gene	d_gene	len	CDR3nt	CDR3aa
TRBJ1-1	.	TRBV27	.	14	TGTGCCAGCAGTTTAAGGAATGGAGGGTCGGAAGCTTTCTTT	CASSLRNGGSEAFF
TRBJ1-2	.	TRBV15	.	13	TGTGCCACCAGCAGGACAGACAGCTATGGCTACACCTTC	CATSRTDSYGYTF
TRBJ1-4	.	TRBV27	.	14	TGTGCCAGCAGTTTAAGACGGAGTAATGAAAAACTGTTTTTT	CASSLRRSNEKLFF
TRBJ2-7	.	TRBV6-1	.	14	TGTGCCAGCAGTGAGGCAGGGCACTCCTACGAGCAGTACTTC	CASSEAGHSYEQYF
TRBJ1-2	.	TRBV6-5	.	12	TGTGCCAGCAGTTACACGGCCGGGAAACTAAACTTC	CASSYTAGKLNF
TRBJ1-4	.	TRBV18	.	16	TGTGCCAGCTCACCCTCCGCCTCCGGAGGGTTAGAAAAACTGTTTTTT	CASSPSASGGLEKLFF
TRBJ1-1	.	TRBV18	.	15	TGTGCCAGCTCACACTGGGAGGGGAGAAACACTGAAGCTTTCTTT	CASSHWEGRNTEAFF
TRBJ2-2	once	TRBV28	TRBD2	15	TGTGCCAGCAGTGCAAGCGGGAGTAGCACCGGGGAGCTGTTTTTT	CASSASGSSTGELFF
TRBJ1-4	once	TRBV11-2	.	17	TGTGCCAGCAGCCCTCGGTCTGGGGCAGGGCCTAATGAAAAACTGTTTTTT	CASSPRSGAGPNEKLFF
TRBJ2-2	.	TRBV5-1	.	12	TGCGCCAGCAGGCAAGCGACCGGGGAGCTGTTTTTT	CASRQATGELFF
TRBJ2-5	once	TRBV27	.	15	TGTGCCAGCAGTTTATCTGGGCGGGGCCTGGGGACCCAGTACTTC	CASSLSGRGLGTQYF
TRBJ1-1	once	TRBV7-9	TRBD1	14	TGTGCCAGCAGCCCCGGGACAGGGTACACTGAAGCTTTCTTT	CASSPGTGYTEAFF
TRBJ2-3	.	TRBV7-6	TRBD2	14	TGTGCCAGCAGCCCCCGGGGGGGCACAGATACGCAGTATTTT	CASSPRGGTDTQYF
TRBJ1-2	.	TRBV19	.	14	TGTGCCAGTAGTATCCTGGGAGCGAGCTATGGCTACACCTTC	CASSILGASYGYTF
TRBJ1-1	.	TRBV10-3	TRBD1	15	TGTGCCATCAGTGAGTACCGGGACAGGAACACTGAAGCTTTCTTT	CAISEYRDRNTEAFF
TRBJ2-5	.	TRBV18	.	15	TGTGCCAGCTCACCGCCGGGAACAGGGCACGAGACCCAGTACTTC	CASSPPGTGHETQYF
TRBJ2-2	.	TRBV6-4	TRBD1	15	TGTGCCAGCACCCGGGACAGCACGAACACCGGGGAGCTGTTTTTT	CASTRDSTNTGELFF
TRBJ1-1	.	TRBV5-6	TRBD1	15	TGTGCCAGCAGCGTCGGACTGGACAGGGTGTCTGAAGCTTTCTTT	CASSVGLDRVSEAFF
TRBJ1-2	.	TRBV28	TRBD1	20	TGTGCCAGCAGCTCCTCCGGAGGGGGGACAGGGTGGGTTAGTGGCTATGGCTACACCTTC	CASSSSGGGTGWVSGYGYTF
TRBJ2-3	.	TRBV7-9	TRBD2	16	TGTGCCAGCAGCTTAGAGGGACTAGCGGGAGGAGATACGCAGTATTTT	CASSLEGLAGGDTQYF
TRBJ2-5	.	TRBV7-2	.	16	TGTGCCAGCAGCTTAGCGCTCACAGTACCACAAGAGACCCAGTACTTC	CASSLALTVPQETQYF
TRBJ2-3	.	TRBV25-1	.	15	TGTGCCAGCAGTGAACCCCAGGGGTTGCCAGATACGCAGTATTTT	CASSEPQGLPDTQYF
TRBJ1-5	.	TRBV11-2	.	16	TGTGCCAGCAGCTTTCAACAGGGACATAGCAATCAGCCCCAGCATTTT	CASSFQQGHSNQPQHF
TRBJ2-5	.	TRBV6-1	.	16	TGTGCCAGCAGTGAATGGGGGGGCGAAGGACAAGAGACCCAGTACTTC	CASSEWGGEGQETQYF